Listed below are T cell receptor beta chains from one sample, sequenced in a study of blood T cell repertoires in COVID-19. Here immunoSEQ multiplex PCR was the method, and the copy in TCRdb shows in-frame clones only, minus some. Counted here are 150,000 to 200,000 clones, about 79% occurring once; the ten biggest clones make up about 16%. Sequencing used PBMCs or T cells enriched from blood (not recorded which). These TCRs come from a man in his forties or fifties who had recovered from COVID-19. Both conserved end residues are part of each CDR3. D genes are given only for firm matches. Clone size, where shown, is once, few, many, or a class for clones that have expanded.

>TRBV10-1|TRBD1|TRBJ1-1|NA
CASRRGHDTEAFF
TGCGCCAGCAGAAGGGGGCATGACACTGAAGCTTTCTTT
>TRBV7-9|NA|TRBJ2-2|NA
CASSLEGVTGELFF
TGTGCCAGCAGCTTAGAAGGGGTCACCGGGGAGCTGTTTTTT
>TRBV5-1|TRBD2|TRBJ2-1|NA
CASSPGPSGVYNEQFF
TGCGCCAGCAGCCCCGGCCCTAGCGGGGTTTACAATGAGCAGTTCTTC
>TRBV4-1|TRBD2|TRBJ2-3|NA
CASSQDWFLAGSTDTQYF
TGCGCCAGCAGCCAAGATTGGTTCCTAGCGGGGAGCACAGATACGCAGTATTTT
>TRBV9|NA|TRBJ2-7|NA
CASSVDTDYEQYF
TGTGCCAGCAGCGTGGACACAGACTACGAGCAGTACTTC
>TRBV7-9|TRBD1|TRBJ2-6|NA
CASSLSGQAGANVLTF
TGTGCCAGCAGCTTATCGGGACAGGCTGGGGCCAACGTCCTGACTTTC
>TRBV12-5|NA|TRBJ1-2|NA
CASGLVLERRGYTF
TGTGCTAGTGGTTTGGTACTTGAGAGGAGGGGCTACACCTTC
>TRBV3-1/TRBV3-2|TRBD2|TRBJ2-3|NA
CASSHKLRGGDTQYF
TGTGCCAGCAGCCACAAGTTGCGGGGGGGAGATACGCAGTATTTT
>TRBV7-9|NA|TRBJ1-1|NA
CASSLTRGEAFF
TGTGCCAGCAGCCTGACGCGGGGTGAAGCTTTCTTT
>TRBV18|TRBD1|TRBJ1-6|NA
CASSPFSLGTDNSPLHF
TGTGCCAGCTCACCATTTTCCCTTGGGACAGATAATTCACCCCTCCACTTT
>TRBV3-1/TRBV3-2|NA|TRBJ2-2|NA
CASREAGLIGELFF
TGTGCCAGCAGGGAAGCGGGTTTGATAGGGGAGCTGTTTTTT
>TRBV19|TRBD1|TRBJ2-2|NA
CASIRDRGFNGELFF
TGTGCCAGTATCCGGGACAGGGGGTTTAACGGGGAGCTGTTTTTT
>TRBV9|NA|TRBJ1-3|NA
CASSVGSREEVFGNTIYF
TGTGCCAGCAGCGTAGGGTCCAGGGAAGAAGTATTTGGAAACACCATATATTTT
>TRBV5-1|NA|TRBJ2-5|NA
CASSSQETQYF
TGCGCCAGCAGCTCACAAGAGACCCAGTACTTC
>TRBV27|TRBD2|TRBJ2-2|NA
CASSSGTSGVRHTGELFF
TGTGCCAGCAGTTCCGGGACTAGCGGGGTCCGGCACACCGGGGAGCTGTTTTTT
>TRBV5-3|TRBD1|TRBJ1-1|few
CARSLTPTRGGEAFF
TGTGCCAGAAGCTTAACCCCCACGCGAGGGGGCGAAGCTTTCTTT
>TRBV20-1|NA|TRBJ2-1|NA
CSASGRNEQFF
TGCAGTGCTAGTGGGCGGAATGAGCAGTTCTTC
>TRBV28|NA|TRBJ1-5|NA
CASSLFGGTSNQPQHF
TGTGCCAGCAGTTTATTCGGGGGTACCAGCAATCAGCCCCAGCATTTT
>TRBV9|TRBD2|TRBJ2-7|NA
CASIRGGHEQYF
TGTGCCAGCATACGGGGGGGCCACGAGCAGTACTTC
>TRBV9|NA|TRBJ2-4|NA
CASSPYPLDSPENIQYF
TGTGCCAGCAGCCCATACCCTCTGGACTCGCCGGAAAACATTCAGTACTTC
>TRBV28|TRBD2|TRBJ2-3|few
CARGLAGGAIVDTQYF
TGTGCCAGGGGACTAGCGGGGGGTGCCATTGTGGATACGCAGTATTTT
>TRBV30|NA|TRBJ1-2|NA
CAWGGQNYGYTF
TGTGCCTGGGGGGGACAAAACTATGGCTACACCTTC
>TRBV6-5|TRBD1|TRBJ1-6|NA
CASSYRWDSLNSPLHF
TGTGCCAGCAGTTATAGATGGGACAGCCTAAATTCACCCCTCCACTTT
>TRBV7-9|NA|TRBJ1-6|NA
CASSRPRQAAGNNSPLHF
TGTGCCAGCAGCCGACCTAGACAGGCAGCAGGAAATAATTCACCCCTCCACTTT
>TRBV7-2|NA|TRBJ1-6|NA
CASSLVIVNSPLHF
TGTGCCAGCAGCTTAGTTATCGTTAATTCACCCCTCCACTTT
>TRBV2|NA|TRBJ1-4|NA
CASSEAGGGRNEKLFF
TGTGCCAGCAGTGAAGCAGGCGGCGGTCGAAATGAAAAACTGTTTTTT
>TRBV10-1|TRBD2|TRBJ2-7|NA
CASSASGAYEQYF
TGCGCCAGCAGTGCTAGCGGGGCCTACGAGCAGTACTTC
>TRBV7-8|NA|TRBJ1-6|few
CASSRGAYNSPLHF
TGTGCCAGCAGCCGAGGCGCTTATAATTCACCCCTCCACTTT
>TRBV18|NA|TRBJ1-2|NA
CASSPPSRARYGYTF
TGTGCCAGCTCACCACCGAGCAGGGCGCGGTATGGCTACACCTTC
>TRBV19|TRBD1|TRBJ2-1|NA
CASSTRDRGHEQFF
TGTGCCAGTAGTACCCGGGACAGGGGGCATGAGCAGTTCTTC
>TRBV3-1/TRBV3-2|TRBD2|TRBJ2-2|NA
CASNLAGGRGELFF
TGTGCCAGCAATCTAGCGGGGGGGCGCGGGGAGCTGTTTTTT
>TRBV6-5|NA|TRBJ1-1|NA
CASSYSGEGVTEAFF
TGTGCCAGCAGTTACTCCGGGGAGGGGGTGACTGAAGCTTTCTTT
>TRBV7-9|TRBD1|TRBJ1-2|NA
CASSQDRGPTRGYTF
TGTGCCAGCAGCCAGGACAGGGGGCCCACCAGGGGCTACACCTTC
>TRBV30|NA|TRBJ1-6|NA
CAWRTPPPGITSPLHF
TGTGCCTGGAGAACCCCACCGCCAGGGATTACTTCACCCCTCCACTTT
>TRBV4-2|TRBD2|TRBJ2-5|NA
CASSQDRSSGGAETQYF
TGTGCCAGCAGCCAAGATCGTTCTAGCGGGGGGGCGGAGACCCAGTACTTC
>TRBV10-1|NA|TRBJ1-1|NA
CASSHQRDTEAFF
TGCGCCAGCAGCCATCAGAGGGACACTGAAGCTTTCTTT
>TRBV11-2|NA|TRBJ1-1|NA
CASSYTSGVGTEAFF
TGTGCCAGCAGCTATACCTCAGGGGTAGGAACTGAAGCTTTCTTT
>TRBV2|TRBD2|TRBJ2-5|NA
CASRLLAGGLKTQYF
TGTGCCAGCAGGTTACTAGCGGGGGGGCTGAAGACCCAGTACTTC
>TRBV19|NA|TRBJ1-6|NA
CASTPRGNNSPLHF
TGTGCCAGTACTCCGCGGGGGAATAATTCACCCCTCCACTTT
>TRBV10-3|TRBD2|TRBJ2-7|NA
CAISESGTSGYEQYF
TGTGCCATCAGTGAGTCAGGGACTAGCGGTTACGAGCAGTACTTC
>TRBV19|TRBD1|TRBJ1-2|NA
CASSIRDRPVGIF
TGTGCCAGTAGTATCCGGGACAGGCCGGTGGGTATCTTC
>TRBV29-1|TRBD1|TRBJ1-1|NA
CSVHRDRFDFF
TGCAGCGTACACCGGGACAGGTTCGATTTCTTT
>TRBV27|NA|TRBJ1-2|NA
CASSLNGPRGYGYTF
TGTGCCAGCAGTTTAAATGGGCCGCGCGGGTATGGCTACACCTTC
>TRBV28|NA|TRBJ1-1|NA
CASSYEGGGYGNTEAFF
TGTGCCAGCAGTTACGAAGGGGGTGGGTATGGGAACACTGAAGCTTTCTTT
>TRBV6-5|TRBD1|TRBJ2-7|few
CASSSDRVGYEQYF
TGTGCCAGCAGTTCAGACAGGGTCGGCTACGAGCAGTACTTC
>TRBV24-1|TRBD1|TRBJ2-1|NA
CATSPTGGYNEQFF
TGTGCCACCAGTCCGACAGGGGGGTACAATGAGCAGTTCTTC
>TRBV30|NA|TRBJ1-6|NA
CAWSGALINSPLHF
TGTGCCTGGAGTGGCGCGCTCATTAATTCACCCCTCCACTTT
>TRBV19|TRBD1|TRBJ1-2|NA
CASSIDRSTLMTGRLGYTF
TGTGCCAGTAGTATAGATCGGTCGACGCTAATGACAGGGAGATTGGGCTACACCTTC
>TRBV10-1|TRBD1|TRBJ1-2|once
CASSTFRGRSHYGYTF
TGCGCCAGCAGTACATTTAGGGGGCGCAGTCACTATGGCTACACCTTC
>TRBV2|NA|TRBJ1-1|NA
CASLREGEKAFF
TGTGCCAGCCTCAGGGAAGGTGAAAAAGCTTTCTTT